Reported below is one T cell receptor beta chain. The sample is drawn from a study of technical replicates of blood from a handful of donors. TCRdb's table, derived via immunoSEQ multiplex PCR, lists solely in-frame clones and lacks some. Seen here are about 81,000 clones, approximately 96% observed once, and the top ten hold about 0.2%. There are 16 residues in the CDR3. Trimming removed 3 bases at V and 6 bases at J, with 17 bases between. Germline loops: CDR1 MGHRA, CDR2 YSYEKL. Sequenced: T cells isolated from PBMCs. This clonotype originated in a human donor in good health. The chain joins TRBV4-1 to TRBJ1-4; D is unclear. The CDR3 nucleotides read TGCGCCAGCAGCCAGGGAGGGTGGCAGGAGGATGAAAAACTGTTTTTT. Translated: CASSQGGWQEDEKLFF.